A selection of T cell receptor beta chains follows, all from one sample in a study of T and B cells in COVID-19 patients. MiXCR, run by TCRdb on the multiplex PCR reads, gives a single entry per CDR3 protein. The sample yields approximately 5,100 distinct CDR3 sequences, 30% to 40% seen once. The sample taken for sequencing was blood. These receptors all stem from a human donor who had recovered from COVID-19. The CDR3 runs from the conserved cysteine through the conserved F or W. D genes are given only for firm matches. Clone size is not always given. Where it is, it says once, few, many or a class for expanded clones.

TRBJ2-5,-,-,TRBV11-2,CASSLGGAGQETQYF,TGTGCCAGCAGCTTGGGTGGGGCGGGCCAAGAGACCCAGTACTTC
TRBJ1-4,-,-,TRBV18,CASSPRAHLAGKNEKLFF,TGTGCCAGCTCACCCCGAGCGCATCTGGCAGGGAAGAATGAAAAACTGTTTTTT
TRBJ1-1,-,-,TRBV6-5,CASSYSSRGAMNTEAFF,TGTGCCAGCAGTTACTCTAGCAGGGGCGCCATGAACACTGAAGCTTTCTTT
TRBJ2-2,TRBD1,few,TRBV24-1,CATSSDRDTGELFF,TGTGCCACCAGTTCCGACAGGGACACCGGGGAGCTGTTTTTT
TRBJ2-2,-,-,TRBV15,CATSRDLETGELFF,TGTGCCACCAGCAGAGACCTTGAGACCGGGGAGCTGTTTTTT
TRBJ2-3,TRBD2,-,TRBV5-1,CASSLALAGTSGSTDTQYF,TGCGCCAGCAGCTTGGCGCTAGCGGGAACTTCTGGCAGCACAGATACGCAGTATTTT
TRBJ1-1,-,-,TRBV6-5,CASRYSRNTEAFF,TGTGCCAGCAGGTACAGCAGGAACACTGAAGCTTTCTTT
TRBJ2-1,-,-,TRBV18,CASSPIETGRNEQFF,TGTGCCAGCTCACCAATTGAGACAGGACGAAATGAGCAGTTCTTC
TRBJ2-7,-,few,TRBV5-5,CASSWPSSGTKGPYEQYF,TGTGCCAGCAGCTGGCCCTCCTCCGGGACAAAGGGCCCCTACGAGCAGTACTTC
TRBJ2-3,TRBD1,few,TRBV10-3,CAISERQGAPDTQYF,TGTGCCATCAGTGAGAGGCAGGGGGCCCCCGATACGCAGTATTTT
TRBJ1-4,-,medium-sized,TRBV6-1,CASSEGRGTTNEKLFF,TGTGCCAGCAGTGAAGGAAGGGGAACAACTAATGAAAAACTGTTTTTT
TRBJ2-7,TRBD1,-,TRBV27,CASTMDREKGGYEQYF,TGTGCCAGCACCATGGACAGGGAGAAGGGAGGCTACGAGCAGTACTTC
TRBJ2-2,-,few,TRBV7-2,CASSLGGTGTGELFF,TGTGCCAGCAGCTTAGGTGGGACGGGCACCGGGGAGCTGTTTTTT
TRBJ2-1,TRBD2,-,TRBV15,CATSVTSGRGNEQFF,TGTGCCACCAGCGTTACTAGCGGGAGGGGCAATGAGCAGTTCTTC
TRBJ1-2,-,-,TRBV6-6,CATQRGGSDYGYTF,TGTGCCACCCAGCGCGGGGGATCGGACTATGGCTACACCTTC
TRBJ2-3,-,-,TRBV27,CASILSGADTQYF,TGTGCCAGCATTTTATCGGGGGCAGATACGCAGTATTTT
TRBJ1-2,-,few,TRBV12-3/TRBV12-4,CASTAGPNYGYTF,TGTGCCAGCACCGCGGGGCCTAACTATGGCTACACCTTC
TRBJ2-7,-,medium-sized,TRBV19,CASSIGGDEQYF,TGTGCCAGTAGTATAGGCGGAGACGAGCAGTACTTC
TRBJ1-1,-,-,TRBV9,CASSVTVNTEAFF,TGTGCCAGCAGCGTTACAGTGAACACTGAAGCTTTCTTT
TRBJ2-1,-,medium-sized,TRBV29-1,CSVEDVGEGQFF,TGCAGCGTTGAAGATGTGGGGGAAGGGCAGTTCTTC
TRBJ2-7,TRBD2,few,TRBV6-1,CASRREGSANEQYF,TGTGCCAGCCGGAGGGAGGGTTCGGCGAACGAGCAGTACTTC
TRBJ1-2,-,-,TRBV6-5,CASNGAGQALYGYTF,TGTGCCAGCAACGGCGCCGGCCAGGCCCTATATGGCTACACCTTC
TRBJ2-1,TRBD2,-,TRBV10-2,CATLAANEQFF,TGCGCCACCCTAGCGGCCAATGAGCAGTTCTTC
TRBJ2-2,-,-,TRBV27,CASSLWANTGELFF,TGTGCCAGCAGTTTATGGGCAAACACCGGGGAGCTGTTTTTT
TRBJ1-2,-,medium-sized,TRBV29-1,CSVEGRGLGYGYTF,TGCAGCGTTGAAGGGAGAGGATTGGGGTATGGCTACACCTTC
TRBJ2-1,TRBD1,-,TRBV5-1,CASSLGDRSDKQFF,TGCGCCAGCAGCTTGGGGGACAGGTCCGACAAGCAGTTCTTC
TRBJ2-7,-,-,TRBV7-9,CASSLDPRYEQYF,TGTGCCAGCAGCTTAGACCCTAGGTACGAGCAGTACTTC
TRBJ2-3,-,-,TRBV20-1,CSARAPADTQYF,TGCAGTGCGCGAGCCCCCGCGGATACGCAGTATTTT
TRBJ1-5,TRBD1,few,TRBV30,CAWSLGQPNQPQHF,TGTGCCTGGAGTTTGGGACAGCCAAATCAGCCCCAGCATTTT
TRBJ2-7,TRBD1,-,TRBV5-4,CASSLDGTGVYEQYF,TGTGCCAGCAGCTTGGATGGGACAGGGGTCTACGAGCAGTACTTC
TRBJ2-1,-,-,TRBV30,CAWSWGGEQFF,TGTGCCTGGAGTTGGGGGGGCGAGCAGTTCTTC
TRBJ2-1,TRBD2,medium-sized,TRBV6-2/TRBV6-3,CASSYQREWAEQFF,TGTGCCAGCAGTTACCAGCGGGAGTGGGCTGAGCAGTTCTTC
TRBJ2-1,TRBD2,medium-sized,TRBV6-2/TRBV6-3,CASSPQREAEEQFF,TGTGCCAGCAGCCCCCAGCGGGAGGCGGAGGAGCAGTTCTTC
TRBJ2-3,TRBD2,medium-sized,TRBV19,CASSTRAGKADTQYF,TGTGCCAGTAGTACACGAGCGGGGAAGGCAGATACGCAGTATTTT
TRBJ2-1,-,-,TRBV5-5,CASSLGSSSYNEQFF,TGTGCCAGCAGCTTAGGTTCTAGCTCCTACAATGAGCAGTTCTTC
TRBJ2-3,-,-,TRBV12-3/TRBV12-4,CASSIGTDTQYF,TGTGCCAGCAGTATAGGCACAGATACGCAGTATTTT
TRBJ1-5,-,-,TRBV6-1,CASSEGRGGNQPQHF,TGTGCCAGCAGTGAAGGGAGGGGCGGCAATCAGCCCCAGCATTTT
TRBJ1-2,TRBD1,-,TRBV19,CASSIRDRNYGYTF,TGTGCCAGTAGTATCCGGGACAGGAACTATGGCTACACCTTC
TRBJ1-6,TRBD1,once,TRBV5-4,CASSRDSLHNSPIHF,TGTGCCAGCAGCCGGGACAGCCTACATAATTCACCCATCCACTTT
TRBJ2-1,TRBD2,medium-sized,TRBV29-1,CSVVRLAGGPDEQFF,TGCAGCGTTGTTCGGCTAGCGGGAGGGCCTGATGAGCAGTTCTTC
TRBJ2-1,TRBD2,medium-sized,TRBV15,CATSRDLGAGDEQFF,TGTGCCACCAGCAGAGATCTGGGAGCGGGAGATGAGCAGTTCTTC
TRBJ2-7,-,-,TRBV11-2,CASSLGLQWGESYEQYF,TGTGCCAGCAGCTTAGGCCTCCAGTGGGGAGAAAGCTACGAGCAGTACTTC
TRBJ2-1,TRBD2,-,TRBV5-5,CASSLGGAGGNEQFF,TGTGCCAGCAGCTTAGGCGGAGCGGGAGGGAATGAGCAGTTCTTC
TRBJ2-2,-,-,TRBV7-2,CASSFALALTGELFF,TGTGCCAGCAGCTTTGCACTAGCTCTCACCGGGGAGCTGTTTTTT
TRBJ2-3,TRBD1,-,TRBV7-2,CASSFRTGGTDTQYF,TGTGCCAGCAGCTTTCGGACAGGGGGCACAGATACGCAGTATTTT
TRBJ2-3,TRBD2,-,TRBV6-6,CASSRSGTSGITDTQYF,TGTGCCAGCAGTCGCTCCGGGACTAGCGGAATCACAGATACGCAGTATTTT
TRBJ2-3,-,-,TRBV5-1,CASSFDQGADTQYF,TGCGCCAGCAGTTTCGATCAGGGAGCGGATACGCAGTATTTT
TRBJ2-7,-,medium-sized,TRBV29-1,CSVESGTDEQYF,TGCAGCGTTGAGTCCGGGACGGACGAGCAGTACTTC
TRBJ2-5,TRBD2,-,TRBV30,CAWRFRGLAGRQETQYF,TGTGCCTGGAGATTCAGGGGACTAGCGGGAAGACAAGAGACCCAGTACTTC